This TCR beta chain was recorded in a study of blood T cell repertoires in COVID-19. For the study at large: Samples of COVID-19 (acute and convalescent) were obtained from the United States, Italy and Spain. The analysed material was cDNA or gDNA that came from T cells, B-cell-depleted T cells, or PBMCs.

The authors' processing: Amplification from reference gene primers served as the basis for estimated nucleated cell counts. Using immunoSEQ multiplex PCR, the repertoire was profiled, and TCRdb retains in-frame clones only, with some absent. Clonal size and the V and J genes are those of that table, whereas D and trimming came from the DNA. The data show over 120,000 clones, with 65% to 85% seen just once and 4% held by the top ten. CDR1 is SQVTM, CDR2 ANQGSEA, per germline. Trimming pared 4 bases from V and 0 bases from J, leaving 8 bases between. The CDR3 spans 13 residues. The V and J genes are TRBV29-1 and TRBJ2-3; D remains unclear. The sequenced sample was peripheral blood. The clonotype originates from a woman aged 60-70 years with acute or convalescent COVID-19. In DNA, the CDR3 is TGCAGCGTTGGGCATCCTAGCACAGATACGCAGTATTTT. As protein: CSVGHPSTDTQYF.